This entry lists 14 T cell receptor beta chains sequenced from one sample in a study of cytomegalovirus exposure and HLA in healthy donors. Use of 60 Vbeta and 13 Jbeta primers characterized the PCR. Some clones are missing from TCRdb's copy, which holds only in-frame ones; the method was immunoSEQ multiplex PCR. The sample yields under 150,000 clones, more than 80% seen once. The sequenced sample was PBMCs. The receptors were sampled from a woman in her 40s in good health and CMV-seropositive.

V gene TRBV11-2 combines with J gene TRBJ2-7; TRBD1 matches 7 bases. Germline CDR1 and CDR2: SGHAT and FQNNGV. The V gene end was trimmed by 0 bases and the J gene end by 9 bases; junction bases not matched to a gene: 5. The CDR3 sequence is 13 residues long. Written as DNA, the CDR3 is TGTGCCAGCAGCTTAGAAAGGGGGCGCGTGCAGTACTTC. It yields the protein CASSLERGRVQYF.

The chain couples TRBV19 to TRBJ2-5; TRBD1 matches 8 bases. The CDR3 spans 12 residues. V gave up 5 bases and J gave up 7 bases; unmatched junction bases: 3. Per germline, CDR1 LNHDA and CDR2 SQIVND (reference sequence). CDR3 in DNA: TGTGCCAGTAGTGGGACAGGAGTGACCCAGTACTTC. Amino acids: CASSGTGVTQYF.

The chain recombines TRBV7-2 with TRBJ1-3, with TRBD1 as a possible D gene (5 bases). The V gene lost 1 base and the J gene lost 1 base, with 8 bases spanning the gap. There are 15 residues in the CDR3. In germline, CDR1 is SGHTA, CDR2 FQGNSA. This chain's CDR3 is CASSLVAGSGNTIYF. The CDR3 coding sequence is TGTGCCAGCAGCTTAGTGGCAGGGTCTGGAAACACCATATATTTT.

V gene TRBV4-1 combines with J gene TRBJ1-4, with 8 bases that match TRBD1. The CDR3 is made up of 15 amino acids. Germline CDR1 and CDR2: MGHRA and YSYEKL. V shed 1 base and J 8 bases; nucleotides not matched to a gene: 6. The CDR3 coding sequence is TGCGCCAGCAGCCAAGCAGGGGGCGCGAAGGAAAAACTGTTTTTT. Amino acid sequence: CASSQAGGAKEKLFF.

For the CDR3, the DNA is TGTGCCAGCAGCGGATCAGGGGGCCCAAATGAAAAACTGTTTTTT. Protein sequence: CASSGSGGPNEKLFF. This chain connects TRBV9 to TRBJ1-4; 8 nucleotides align to TRBD1. The CDR3 runs 15 residues. Trimming cost V 3 bases and J 5 bases; bases outside gene matches: 6. Per germline, CDR1 SGDLS and CDR2 YYNGEE.

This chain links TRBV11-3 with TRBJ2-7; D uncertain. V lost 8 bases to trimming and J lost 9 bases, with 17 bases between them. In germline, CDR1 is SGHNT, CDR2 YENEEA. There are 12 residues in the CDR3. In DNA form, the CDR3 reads TGTGCCAGCCGAGGCGGATCCGAAGGGCAGTACTTC. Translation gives CASRGGSEGQYF.

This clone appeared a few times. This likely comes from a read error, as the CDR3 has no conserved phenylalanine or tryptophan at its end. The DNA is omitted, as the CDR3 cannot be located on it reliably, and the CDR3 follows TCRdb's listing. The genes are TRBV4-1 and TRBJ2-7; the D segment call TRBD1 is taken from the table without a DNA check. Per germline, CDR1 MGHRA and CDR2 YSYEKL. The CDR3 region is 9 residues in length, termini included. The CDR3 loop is CASSQDPGL.

CDR3 sequence: CASSAAGTALDEQYF. In DNA form, the CDR3 reads TGTGCCAGCAGCGCAGCCGGGACTGCCCTCGACGAGCAGTACTTC. The chain couples TRBV5-5 to TRBJ2-7, with D possibly matching TRBD2 (6 bases). Trimming left V 4 bases short and J 5 bases short, with 19 bases between. The CDR3 extends over 15 amino acids. The germline gives CDR1 SGHKS, CDR2 YYEKEE (reference sequence).

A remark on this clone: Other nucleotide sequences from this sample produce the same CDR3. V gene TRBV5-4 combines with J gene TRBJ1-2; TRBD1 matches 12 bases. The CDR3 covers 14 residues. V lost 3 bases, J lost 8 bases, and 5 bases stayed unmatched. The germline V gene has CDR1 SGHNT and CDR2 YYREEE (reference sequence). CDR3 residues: CASSWDRGRRGYTF. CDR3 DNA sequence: TGTGCCAGCAGCTGGGACAGGGGGCGAAGGGGCTACACCTTC.

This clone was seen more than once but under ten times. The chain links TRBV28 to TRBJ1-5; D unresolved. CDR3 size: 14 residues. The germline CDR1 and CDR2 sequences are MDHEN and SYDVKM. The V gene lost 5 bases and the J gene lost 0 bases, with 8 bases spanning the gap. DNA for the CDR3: TGTGCCAGCAGTCGCGCCGGTAGCAATCAGCCCCAGCATTTT. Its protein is CASSRAGSNQPQHF.

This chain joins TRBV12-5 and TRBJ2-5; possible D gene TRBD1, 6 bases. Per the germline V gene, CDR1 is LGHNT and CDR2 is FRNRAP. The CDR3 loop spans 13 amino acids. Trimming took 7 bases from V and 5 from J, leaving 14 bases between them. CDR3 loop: CASASQGYETQYF. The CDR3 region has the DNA TGTGCTAGTGCCTCACAGGGTTACGAGACCCAGTACTTC. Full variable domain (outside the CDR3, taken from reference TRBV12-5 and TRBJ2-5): DARVTQTPRHKVTEMGQEVTMRCQPILGHNTVFWYRQTMMQGLELLAYFRNRAPLDDSGMPKDRFSAEMPDATLATLKIQPSEPRDSAVYFCASASQGYETQYFGPGTRLLVL.

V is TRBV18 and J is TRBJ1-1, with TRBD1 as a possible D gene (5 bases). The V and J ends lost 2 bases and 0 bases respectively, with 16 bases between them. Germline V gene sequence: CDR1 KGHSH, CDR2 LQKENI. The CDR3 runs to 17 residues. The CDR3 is CASSPGAVGLLNTEAFF. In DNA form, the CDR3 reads TGTGCCAGCTCACCAGGGGCCGTTGGTTTATTGAACACTGAAGCTTTCTTT.

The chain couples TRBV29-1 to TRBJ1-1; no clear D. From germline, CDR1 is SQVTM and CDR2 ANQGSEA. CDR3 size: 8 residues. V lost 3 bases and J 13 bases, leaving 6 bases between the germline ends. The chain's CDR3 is CSVDFYFF. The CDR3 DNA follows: TGCAGCGTTGATTTTTATTTCTTT. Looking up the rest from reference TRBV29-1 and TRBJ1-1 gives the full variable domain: SAVISQKPSRDICQRGTSLTIQCQVDSQVTMMFWYRQQPGQSLTLIATANQGSEATYESGFVIDKFPISRPNLTFSTLTVSNMSPEDSSIYLCSVDFYFFGQGTRLTVV.

The CDR3 DNA reads TGCAGCGTTGATGAAGGAGGGACTTGGCAGTATTTT. Translated: CSVDEGGTWQYF. The V and J genes are TRBV29-1 and TRBJ2-3, with D perhaps TRBD2 (6 bases). The CDR3 has 12 residues. Germline V gene lookup returns CDR1 SQVTM and CDR2 ANQGSEA. V gave up 3 bases and J gave up 11 bases, with 15 bases separating them.